This TCR beta chain is drawn from a study of beta chain features in type 1 diabetes. Study context: Comparable age, gender and cell yields were observed in patients relative to healthy donors. Whole-study findings and limits: Patients showed naive, central memory and Treg TCRB repertoires that appeared more similar than those of healthy donors. When Type 1 diabetes patients were examined, their TCRB CDR3s proved moderately but significantly shorter in all four CD4+ subsets. Still unanswered here is whether HLA type influences TCRB rearrangement.

The CDR3 sequence is 15 residues long. The V end was cut by 5 bases, the J end by 1 base, with 14 bases between. Germline-derived CDR1 and CDR2 are SNHLY and FYNNEI. Every donor provided one heparinised blood draw, which averaged around 120 mL. To note about this clone: Its antigen is undetermined.

As every portion of the isolated RNA was reverse transcribed, the sequencing read expressed TCRB transcripts. Method: immunoSEQ multiplex PCR; TCRdb's copy keeps in-frame clones and lacks some. The data hold 300,000 to 350,000 clones, with around 9.3% observed a single time. The TCR was taken from a man aged 30-40 years with type 1 diabetes. The specimen was central memory CD4+ T cells from blood. V and J are TRBV2 and TRBJ1-1; D may be TRBD1 (5 bases). The CDR3 loop is CASSFQGDANTEAFF. The CDR3 nucleotides are TGTGCCAGCAGTTTTCAGGGCGACGCGAACACTGAAGCTTTCTTT. The full variable domain, completed using reference TRBV2 and TRBJ1-1, is EPEVTQTPSHQVTQMGQEVILRCVPISNHLYFYWYRQILGQKVEFLVSFYNNEISEKSEIFDDQFSVERPDGSNFTLKIRSTKLEDSAMYFCASSFQGDANTEAFFGQGTRLTVV.